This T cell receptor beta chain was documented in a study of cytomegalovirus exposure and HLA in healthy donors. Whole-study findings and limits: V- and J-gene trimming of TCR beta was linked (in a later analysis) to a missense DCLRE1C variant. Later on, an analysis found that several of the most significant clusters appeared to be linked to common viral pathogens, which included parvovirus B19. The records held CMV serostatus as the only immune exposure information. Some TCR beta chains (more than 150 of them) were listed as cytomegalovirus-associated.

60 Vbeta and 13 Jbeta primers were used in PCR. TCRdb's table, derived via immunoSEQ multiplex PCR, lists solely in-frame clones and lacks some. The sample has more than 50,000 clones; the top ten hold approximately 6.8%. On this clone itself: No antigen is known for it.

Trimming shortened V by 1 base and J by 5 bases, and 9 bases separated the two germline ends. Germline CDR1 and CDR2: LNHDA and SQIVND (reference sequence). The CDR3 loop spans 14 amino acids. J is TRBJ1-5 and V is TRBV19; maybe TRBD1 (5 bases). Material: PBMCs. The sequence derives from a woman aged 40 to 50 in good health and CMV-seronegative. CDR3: CASSIVGGYQPQHF. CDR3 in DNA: TGTGCCAGTAGTATAGTCGGGGGTTATCAGCCCCAGCATTTT.